These 8 T cell receptor beta chains came from one sample sequenced in a study of molecular identifiers for immune sequencing clone quantification. From the PCR reads, TCRdb called clonotypes with MiXCR, one entry per CDR3 protein. Found here are 490,000 or so distinct CDR3 sequences, about 25% of them singletons; the top ten hold just over 0.75%. The sample comprised naive CD8+ T cells from blood, with Jurkat cell RNA spiked in. As for subset: FACS-sorted CD8+CD4-CCR7+CD45RA+ naive T cells. The receptors come from a human donor in good health. Some libraries in this study had Jurkat cell RNA spiked in.

The gene calls are TRBV30 and TRBJ1-1; unclear D gene. CDR1 and CDR2 from the germline V gene are GTSNPN and SVGIG (reference sequence). V shed 6 bases and J shed 4 bases, with 18 bases lying between them. The CDR3 runs 14 residues. The CDR3 protein is CACRRGIGSTEAFF. CDR3 sequence (DNA): TGTGCCTGCCGGCGGGGTATAGGGAGCACTGAAGCTTTCTTT. Looking up the rest from reference TRBV30 and TRBJ1-1 gives the full variable domain: SQTIHQWPATLVQPVGSPLSLECTVEGTSNPNLYWYRQAAGRGLQLLFYSVGIGQISSEVPQNLSASRPQDRQFILSSKKLLLSDSGFYLCACRRGIGSTEAFFGQGTRLTVV.

This clonotype was seen many times. The genes are TRBV30 and TRBJ2-1; D is possibly TRBD1 (6 bases). The V end lost 1 base, the J end lost 3 bases, and 13 bases lay between the germline ends. The CDR3 length is 15 residues. Looked up from germline, CDR1 is GTSNPN and CDR2 is SVGIG (reference sequence). The CDR3 here is CAWSETGFYYNEQFF. The CDR3 DNA is TGTGCCTGGAGTGAAACAGGGTTCTACTACAATGAGCAGTTCTTC.

With respect to this clonotype: A much larger clonotype is one base distant, so this may be a read error. V and J are TRBV29-1 and TRBJ2-2; 9 nucleotides agree with TRBD1. After removal of 7 bases from V and 5 bases from J, the junction contained 5 bases not matched to a gene. The CDR3 has 13 amino acids. The germline gives CDR1 SQVTM, CDR2 ANQGSEA. CDR3 amino acids: CSEDRGHTGELFF. CDR3 nucleotide sequence: TGCAGCGAGGACAGGGGTCATACCGGGGAGCTGTTTTTT.

This clonotype was seen many times. Here the CDR3 DNA reads TGTGCCAGCAGCTTAGGGAGGGAGGAAGAGACCCAGTACTTC. It is translated as CASSLGREEETQYF. The chain joins TRBV13 to TRBJ2-5; D possibly corresponds to TRBD2 (6 bases). Between the trimmed V and J ends, which lost 0 bases and 3 bases, there was a span of 8 bases. The CDR3 extends over 14 amino acids. Germline CDR1 and CDR2: PRHDT and FYEKMQ (reference sequence).

Only a few counts were recorded for this clonotype. The rearrangement joins TRBV30 to TRBJ2-7; tentatively, D is TRBD1 or TRBD2 (5 bases each). Trimming stripped 5 bases from V and 5 bases from J, with 19 bases between. The CDR3 covers 14 residues. Germline V gives CDR1 GTSNPN, CDR2 SVGIG (reference sequence). This CDR3 reads CAWDLGVSVDEQYF. DNA of the CDR3: TGTGCCTGGGACCTGGGGGTATCGGTGGACGAGCAGTACTTC.

In its sample, this clonotype was seen a few times. The V and J genes are TRBV7-2 and TRBJ1-3; no reliable D call. The CDR3 loop spans 13 amino acids. Trimming stripped 5 bases from V and 0 bases from J, with 5 bases between. Germline V CDR1 and CDR2: SGHTA, FQGNSA. The CDR3 loop is CASSELSGNTIYF. In nucleotides, the CDR3 is TGTGCCAGCAGCGAACTCTCTGGAAACACCATATATTTT.

The V call is TRBV19, the J call TRBJ1-5, with 8 nucleotides matching TRBD1. The V and J ends lost 2 bases and 0 bases, in that order; junction bases with no gene match: 0. This CDR3 is 15 amino acids long. The germline CDR1 and CDR2 sequences are LNHDA and SQIVND (reference sequence). The CDR3 DNA reads TGTGCCAGTAGTATACAGGGGGCTAGCAATCAGCCCCAGCATTTT. Protein: CASSIQGASNQPQHF. Using reference TRBV19 and TRBJ1-5 for the parts outside the CDR3, the full variable domain is DGGITQSPKYLFRKEGQNVTLSCEQNLNHDAMYWYRQDPGQGLRLIYYSQIVNDFQKGDIAEGYSVSREKKESFPLTVTSAQKNPTAFYLCASSIQGASNQPQHFGDGTRLSIL.

This clonotype was seen a few times. This chain connects TRBV30 to TRBJ2-3; TRBD2 aligns across 10 bases. Trimming removed 5 bases from V and 4 bases from J; junction bases left unmatched: 12. The CDR3 contains 16 residues. Per germline, CDR1 GTSNPN and CDR2 SVGIG (reference sequence). The CDR3 is CAWEDIAGGAADTQYF. Written as DNA, the CDR3 is TGTGCCTGGGAAGATATAGCGGGAGGCGCCGCAGATACGCAGTATTTT.